These T cell receptor beta chains were read from a single sample in a study of cytomegalovirus exposure and HLA in healthy donors. Only in-frame clones appear in the TCRdb table, and some are missing; sequencing was by immunoSEQ multiplex PCR. The sample carries roughly 150,000 clones, almost 75% recorded once. The source material was PBMCs. The receptor set was obtained from a woman under 30 in good health and CMV-seropositive. CDR3s include the opening cysteine and the closing phenylalanine or tryptophan.

V gene: TRBV18
CDR3 protein: CASSPQVRSLDEQFF

V gene: TRBV29-1
CDR3 protein: CSVPGGAGTEAFF

V gene: TRBV9
CDR3 protein: CASSVDSNYGYTF

V gene: TRBV15
CDR3 protein: CATTALAGHPNEQFF

V gene: TRBV30
CDR3 protein: CAWSGPAGGGDTQYF

V gene: TRBV6-6
CDR3 protein: CASSYSETGAYEQYF

V gene: TRBV7-3
CDR3 protein: CASSSRDRASNYEQYF

V gene: TRBV30
CDR3 protein: CAWRVQGSYNSPLHF

V gene: TRBV7-2
CDR3 protein: CASSPEGVQPQHF

V gene: TRBV5-5
CDR3 protein: CASSTPEDRDYEQYF

V gene: TRBV4-2
CDR3 protein: CASSDRAYNEQFF

V gene: TRBV4-2
CDR3 protein: CASALISNQPQHF

V gene: TRBV9
CDR3 protein: CASSVTGNYGYTF

V gene: TRBV7-2
CDR3 protein: CASSLQSANYGYTF

V gene: TRBV4-2
CDR3 protein: CASSQDPSRDTGELFF